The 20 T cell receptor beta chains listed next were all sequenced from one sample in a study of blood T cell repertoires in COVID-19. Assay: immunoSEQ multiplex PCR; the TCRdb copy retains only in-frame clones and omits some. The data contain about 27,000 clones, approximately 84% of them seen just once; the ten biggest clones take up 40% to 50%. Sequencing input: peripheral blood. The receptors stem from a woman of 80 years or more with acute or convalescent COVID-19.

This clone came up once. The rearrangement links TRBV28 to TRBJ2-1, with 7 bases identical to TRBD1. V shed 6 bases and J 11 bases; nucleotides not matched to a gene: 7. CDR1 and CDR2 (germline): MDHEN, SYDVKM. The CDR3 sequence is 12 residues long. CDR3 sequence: CASRTTGVQQFF. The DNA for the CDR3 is TGTGCCAGCAGGACAACAGGGGTTCAGCAGTTCTTC.

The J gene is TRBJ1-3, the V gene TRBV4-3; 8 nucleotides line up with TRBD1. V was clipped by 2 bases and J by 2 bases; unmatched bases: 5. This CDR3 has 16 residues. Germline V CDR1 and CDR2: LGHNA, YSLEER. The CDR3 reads CASSQHIQGAGNTIYF. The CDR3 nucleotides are TGCGCCAGCAGCCAACATATACAGGGGGCTGGAAACACCATATATTTT.

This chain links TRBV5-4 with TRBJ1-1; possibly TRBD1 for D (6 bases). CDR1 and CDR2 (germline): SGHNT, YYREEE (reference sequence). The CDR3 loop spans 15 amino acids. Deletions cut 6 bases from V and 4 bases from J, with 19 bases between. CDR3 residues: CASTLSGQIITEAFF. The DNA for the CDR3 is TGTGCCAGCACCCTTTCGGGACAAATAATCACTGAAGCTTTCTTT.

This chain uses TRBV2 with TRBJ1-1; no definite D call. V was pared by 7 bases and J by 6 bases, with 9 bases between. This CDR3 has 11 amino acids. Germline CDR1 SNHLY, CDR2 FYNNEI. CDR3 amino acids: CASIQRAEAFF. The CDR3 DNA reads TGTGCCAGCATACAGAGGGCTGAAGCTTTCTTT.

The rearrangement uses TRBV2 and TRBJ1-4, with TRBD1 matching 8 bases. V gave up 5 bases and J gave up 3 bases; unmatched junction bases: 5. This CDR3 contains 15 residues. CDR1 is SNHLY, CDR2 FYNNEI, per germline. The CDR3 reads CASSTGQAANEKLFF. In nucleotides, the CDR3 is TGTGCCAGCAGTACGGGACAGGCGGCTAATGAAAAACTGTTTTTT.

CDR3 sequence (DNA): TGTGCCTGGAGGGCCTCAGGTGGGGCCACTGAAGCTTTCTTT. It translates to CAWRASGGATEAFF. The V and J genes are TRBV30 and TRBJ1-1; D is possibly TRBD1 (5 bases). Trimming took off 3 bases at V and 4 bases at J, with 15 bases between the two ends. Germline lookup yields CDR1 GTSNPN and CDR2 SVGIG (reference sequence). The CDR3 runs 14 residues.

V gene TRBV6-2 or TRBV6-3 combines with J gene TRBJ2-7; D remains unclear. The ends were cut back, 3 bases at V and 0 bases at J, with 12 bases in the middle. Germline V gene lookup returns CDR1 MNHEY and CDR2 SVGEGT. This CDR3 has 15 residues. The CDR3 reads CASSYYLSSSYEQYF. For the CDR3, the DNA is TGTGCCAGCAGTTATTACCTCTCCAGCTCCTACGAGCAGTACTTC.

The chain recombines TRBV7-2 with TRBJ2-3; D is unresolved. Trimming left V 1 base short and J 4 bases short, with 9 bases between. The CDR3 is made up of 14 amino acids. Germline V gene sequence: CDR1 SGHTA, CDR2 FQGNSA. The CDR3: CASSLVLSSDTQYF. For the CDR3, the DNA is TGTGCCAGCAGCTTAGTCCTCTCGTCAGATACGCAGTATTTT. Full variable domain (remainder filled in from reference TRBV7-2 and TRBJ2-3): GAGVSQSPSNKVTEKGKDVELRCDPISGHTALYWYRQSLGQGLEFLIYFQGNSAPDKSGLPSDRFSAERTGGSVSTLTIQRTQQEDSAVYLCASSLVLSSDTQYFGPGTRLTVL.

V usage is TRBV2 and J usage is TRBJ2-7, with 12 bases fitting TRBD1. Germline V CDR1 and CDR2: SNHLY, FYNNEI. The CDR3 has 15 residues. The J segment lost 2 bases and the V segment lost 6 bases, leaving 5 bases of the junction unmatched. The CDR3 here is CASRWDRGPTYEQYF. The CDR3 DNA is TGTGCCAGCAGGTGGGACAGGGGGCCGACCTACGAGCAGTACTTC. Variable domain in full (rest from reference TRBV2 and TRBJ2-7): EPEVTQTPSHQVTQMGQEVILRCVPISNHLYFYWYRQILGQKVEFLVSFYNNEISEKSEIFDDQFSVERPDGSNFTLKIRSTKLEDSAMYFCASRWDRGPTYEQYFGPGTRLTVT.

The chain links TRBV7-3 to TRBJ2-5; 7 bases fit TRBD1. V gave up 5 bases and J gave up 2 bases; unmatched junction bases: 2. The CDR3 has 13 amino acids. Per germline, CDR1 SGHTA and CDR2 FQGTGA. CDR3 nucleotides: TGTGCCAGCAGCCTGGGACAGCAAGAGACCCAGTACTTC. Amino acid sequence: CASSLGQQETQYF.

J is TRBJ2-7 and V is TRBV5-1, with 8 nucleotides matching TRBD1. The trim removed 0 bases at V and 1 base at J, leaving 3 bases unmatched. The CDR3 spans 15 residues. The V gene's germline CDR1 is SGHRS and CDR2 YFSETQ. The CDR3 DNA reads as TGCGCCAGCAGCTTGGGGCAGGGGGCATCCTACGAGCAGTACTTC. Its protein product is CASSLGQGASYEQYF.

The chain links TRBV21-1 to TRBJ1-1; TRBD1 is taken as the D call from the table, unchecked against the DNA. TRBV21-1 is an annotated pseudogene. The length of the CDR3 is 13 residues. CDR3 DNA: TGTGCCAGCAGCCAACAGGGTTGTACTGAAGCTTTCTTT. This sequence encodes CASSQQGCTEAFF.

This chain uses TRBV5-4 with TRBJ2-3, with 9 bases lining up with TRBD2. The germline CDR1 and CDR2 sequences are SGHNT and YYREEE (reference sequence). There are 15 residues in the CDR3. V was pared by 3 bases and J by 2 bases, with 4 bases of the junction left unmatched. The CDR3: CASSSPSGNTDTQYF. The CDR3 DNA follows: TGTGCCAGCAGCTCCCCTAGCGGGAACACAGATACGCAGTATTTT. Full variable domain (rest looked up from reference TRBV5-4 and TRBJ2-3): ETGVTQSPTHLIKTRGQQVTLRCSSQSGHNTVSWYQQALGQGPQFIFQYYREEENGRGNFPPRFSGLQFPNYSSELNVNALELDDSALYLCASSSPSGNTDTQYFGPGTRLTVL.

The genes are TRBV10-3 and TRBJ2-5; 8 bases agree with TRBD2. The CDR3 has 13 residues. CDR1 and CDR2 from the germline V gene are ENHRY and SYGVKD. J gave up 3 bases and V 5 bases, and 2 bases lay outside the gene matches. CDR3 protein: CAISQAGEETQYF. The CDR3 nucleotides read TGTGCCATCAGTCAAGCGGGAGAAGAGACCCAGTACTTC.

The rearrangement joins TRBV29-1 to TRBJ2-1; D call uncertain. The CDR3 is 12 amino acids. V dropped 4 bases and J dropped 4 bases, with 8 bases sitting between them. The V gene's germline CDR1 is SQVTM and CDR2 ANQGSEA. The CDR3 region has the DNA TGCAGCGTTGTGTCCGGTTACAATGAGCAGTTCTTC. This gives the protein CSVVSGYNEQFF.

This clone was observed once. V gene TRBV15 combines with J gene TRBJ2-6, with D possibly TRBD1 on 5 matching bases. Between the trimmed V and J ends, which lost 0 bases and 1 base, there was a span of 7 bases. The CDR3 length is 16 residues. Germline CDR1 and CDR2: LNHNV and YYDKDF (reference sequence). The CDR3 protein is CATSRDSGSGANVLTF. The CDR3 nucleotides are TGTGCCACCAGCAGAGATTCAGGGTCTGGGGCCAACGTCCTGACTTTC.

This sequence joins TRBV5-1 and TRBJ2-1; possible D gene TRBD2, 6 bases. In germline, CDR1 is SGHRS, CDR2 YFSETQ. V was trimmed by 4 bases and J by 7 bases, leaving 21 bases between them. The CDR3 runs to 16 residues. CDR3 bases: TGCGCCAGCAGCCTACTGGCTAGCGAGCTTTATAATGAGCAGTTCTTC. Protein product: CASSLLASELYNEQFF.

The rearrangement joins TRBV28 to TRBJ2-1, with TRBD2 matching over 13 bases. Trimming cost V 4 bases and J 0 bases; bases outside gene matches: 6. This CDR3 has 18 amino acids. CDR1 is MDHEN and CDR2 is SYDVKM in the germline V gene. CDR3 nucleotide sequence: TGTGCCAGCAGTTGGACTAGCGGGAGAAGGGGCTCCTACAATGAGCAGTTCTTC. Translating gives CASSWTSGRRGSYNEQFF.

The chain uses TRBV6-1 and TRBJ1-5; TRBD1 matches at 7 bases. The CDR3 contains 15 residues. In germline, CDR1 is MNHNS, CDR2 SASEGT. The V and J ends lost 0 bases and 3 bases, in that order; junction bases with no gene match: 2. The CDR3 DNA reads TGTGCCAGCAGTGAAGCAGGGGGCTCCAATCAGCCCCAGCATTTT. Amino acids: CASSEAGGSNQPQHF.

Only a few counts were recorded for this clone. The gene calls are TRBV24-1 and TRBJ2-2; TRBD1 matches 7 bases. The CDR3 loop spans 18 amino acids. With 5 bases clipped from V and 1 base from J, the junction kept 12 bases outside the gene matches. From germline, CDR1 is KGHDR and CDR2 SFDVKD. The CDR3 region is CATSAPHRGNLNTGELFF. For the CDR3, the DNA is TGTGCCACCAGTGCTCCCCACAGGGGCAACCTGAACACCGGGGAGCTGTTTTTT.